The clone carrying this T cell receptor beta chain occurred many times. Antigen unknown. With V trimmed by 0 bases and J by 5 bases, 9 bases remained unmatched. There are 16 residues in the CDR3. Germline V gives CDR1 DFQATT, CDR2 SNEGSKA (reference sequence). The sample comes from a study of CD8+CD57+ T cells in acquired aplastic anemia. Study-wide background: On average, sorted CD4+ and CD8+ cells gave approximately 3.1 ug of DNA. Study-wide findings and caveats: The study found no significant CD8+ Simpson's diversity difference between patients and controls.

The template used for profiling TCR beta VDJ and CDR3 was genomic DNA. Using its own MiXCR run on the reads, TCRdb lists one record per CDR3 protein. The table lists about 240,000 distinct CDR3 sequences, 47% of them singletons. Patients picked for sequencing had shown CD8+CD57+ cell expansion detected by flow cytometry. Each patient had severe acquired aplastic anemia. Sequencing was performed on sorted CD4+, CD8+, or CD8+CD57+ T cells (not recorded which) from PBMCs. This rearrangement joins TRBV20-1 to TRBJ2-2; 7 bases fit TRBD1. This TCR was sampled from a human donor with aplastic anemia. DNA for the CDR3: TGCAGTGCTAGAGATTATGGGCAGGGGGATACCGGGGAGCTGTTTTTT. As protein: CSARDYGQGDTGELFF.